This T cell receptor (beta chain) originates from a study of CD8+CD57+ T cells in acquired aplastic anemia. At the level of the study: Quantities of DNA derived from sorted CD4+ and CD8+ cells averaged around 3.2 ug. The average read count for CD4+ cells in healthy donors was some 9.9 million. Overall study findings and caveats: Patients and controls turned out to have approximately 29 CD8+ CDR3 sequences in common.

This clonotype was seen a few times. The antigen is not known. Genomic DNA acted as the template from which TCR beta VDJ combination and CDR3 sequence profiling were carried out. In TCRdb, the reads were re-called with MiXCR into one record per CDR3 protein. The data show about 220,000 distinct CDR3 sequences, 34% seen once. This TCR was recovered from a human donor in good health, serving as a control. Source material: sorted CD4+, CD8+, or CD8+CD57+ T cells (not recorded which) from PBMCs.

CDR3 loop: CASSQKNSQGPNYGYTF. The CDR3 nucleotides read TGTGCCAGCAGCCAAAAGAATAGCCAGGGACCTAACTATGGCTACACCTTC. The gene calls are TRBV7-3 and TRBJ1-2; perhaps TRBD1 as D (5 bases). The CDR3 consists of 17 residues. Germline V gives CDR1 SGHTA, CDR2 FQGTGA. Trimming shortened V by 5 bases and J by 0 bases, and 19 bases separated the two germline ends.